This record concerns one TCR beta chain sequence. Its antigen remains undetermined. Base qualities are missing; no much larger clone stands one base away. The sample comes from a study of shared T cell receptors in the human thymus (dated by TCRdb to about 2021). Turning to the overall study: The study examined how self-reactive, shared T-cell receptor alpha chains are generated in the human thymus.

Library creation used the immunoSEQ multiplex PCR assay. Drawn from immuneACCESS, this table holds only the in-frame rearrangements with V and J called that TCRdb kept. Clones are partly lost; checked studies trace under half to an unresolved V gene and leave the rest unexplained. The sample table contains a few hundred thousand clones; only one count was recorded for 95% of them. Approximately 0.018% of the sample is held by the ten biggest clonotypes. V and J lose 2 bases and 11 bases, and a span of 10 bases separates them. Spanning cysteine to phenylalanine, the CDR3 consists of 11 amino acids. Only CDR3 DNA is held: 33 bases, read in frame from base 1. CDR1 SGHRS and CDR2 YFSETQ are derived from the germline V gene.

The chain couples TRBV5-1 to TRBJ2-5, with the D gene call left open. Sequenced input: thymocytes. The origin of this receptor is a human donor. The CDR3 amino acid sequence is: CASSFRRLQYF. The DNA reads as follows: TGCGCCAGCAGCTTTAGACGTCTGCAGTACTTC. With the rest looked up from the reference TRBV5-1 and TRBJ2-5 genes rather than sequenced, the full variable domain is KAGVTQTPRYLIKTRGQQVTLSCSPISGHRSVSWYQQTPGQGLQFLFEYFSETQRNKGNFPGRFSGRQFSNSRSEMNVSTLELGDSALYLCASSFRRLQYFGPGTRLLVL.